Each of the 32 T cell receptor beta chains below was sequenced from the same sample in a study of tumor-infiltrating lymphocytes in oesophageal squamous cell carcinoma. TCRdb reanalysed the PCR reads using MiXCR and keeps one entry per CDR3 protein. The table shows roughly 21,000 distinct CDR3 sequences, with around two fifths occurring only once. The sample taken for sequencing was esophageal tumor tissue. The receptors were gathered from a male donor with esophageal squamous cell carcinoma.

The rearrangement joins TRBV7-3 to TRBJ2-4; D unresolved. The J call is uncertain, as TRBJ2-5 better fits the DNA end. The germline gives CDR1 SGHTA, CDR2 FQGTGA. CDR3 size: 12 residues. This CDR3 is CASSSIGETQYF. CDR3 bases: TGTGCCAGCAGCTCCATCGGGGAGACCCAGTACTTC.

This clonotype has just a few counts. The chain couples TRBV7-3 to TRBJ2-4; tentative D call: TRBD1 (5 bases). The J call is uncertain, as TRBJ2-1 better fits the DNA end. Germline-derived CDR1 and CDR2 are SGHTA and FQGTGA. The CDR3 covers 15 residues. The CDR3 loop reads CASSSPRTRSYEQFF. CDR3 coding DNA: TGTGCCAGCAGCTCGCCCCGGACACGTTCCTACGAGCAGTTCTTC.

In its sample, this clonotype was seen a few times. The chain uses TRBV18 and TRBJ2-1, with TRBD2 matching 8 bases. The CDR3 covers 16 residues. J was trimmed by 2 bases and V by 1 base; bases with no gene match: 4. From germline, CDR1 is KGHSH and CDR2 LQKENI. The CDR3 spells CASSPLAGGTYNEQFF. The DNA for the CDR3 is TGTGCCAGCTCACCACTGGCGGGAGGAACCTACAATGAGCAGTTCTTC.

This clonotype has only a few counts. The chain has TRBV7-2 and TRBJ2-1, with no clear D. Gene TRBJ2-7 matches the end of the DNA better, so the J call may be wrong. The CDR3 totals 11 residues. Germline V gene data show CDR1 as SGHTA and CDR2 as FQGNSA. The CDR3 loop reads CASSLSLEQYF. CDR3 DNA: TGTGCCAGCAGCTTATCTCTCGAGCAGTACTTC.

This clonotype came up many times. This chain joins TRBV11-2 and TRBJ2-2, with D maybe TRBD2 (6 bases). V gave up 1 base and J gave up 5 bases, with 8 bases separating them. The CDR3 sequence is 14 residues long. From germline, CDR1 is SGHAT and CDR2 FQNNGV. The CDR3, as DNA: TGTGCCAGCAGCTTAGTTGGGGGGACCGGGGAGCTGTTTTTT. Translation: CASSLVGGTGELFF.

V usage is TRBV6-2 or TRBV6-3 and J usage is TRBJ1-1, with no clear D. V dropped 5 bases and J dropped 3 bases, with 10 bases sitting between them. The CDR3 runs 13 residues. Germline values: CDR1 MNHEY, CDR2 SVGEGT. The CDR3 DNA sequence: TGTGCCAGCAGTCGAAATTGGGACACTGAAGCTTTCTTT. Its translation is CASSRNWDTEAFF.

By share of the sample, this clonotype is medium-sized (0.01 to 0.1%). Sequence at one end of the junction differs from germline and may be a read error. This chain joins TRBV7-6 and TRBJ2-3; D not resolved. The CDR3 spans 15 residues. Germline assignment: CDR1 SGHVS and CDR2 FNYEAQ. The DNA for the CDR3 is TGTGCCAGCAGCATAGCAGGTTCTAGCACAGATACGCAGTATTTT. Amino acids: CASSIAGSSTDTQYF. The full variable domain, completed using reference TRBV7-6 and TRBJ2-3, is GAGVSQSPRYKVTKRGQDVALRCDPISGHVSLYWYRQALGQGPEFLTYFNYEAQQDKSGLPNDRFSAERPEGSISTLTIQRTEQRDSAMYRCASSIAGSSTDTQYFGPGTRLTVL.

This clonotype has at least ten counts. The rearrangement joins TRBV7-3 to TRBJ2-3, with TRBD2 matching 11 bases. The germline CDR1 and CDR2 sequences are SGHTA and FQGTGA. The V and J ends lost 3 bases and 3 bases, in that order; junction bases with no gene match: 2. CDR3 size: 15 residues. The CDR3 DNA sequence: TGTGCCAGCAGCTTGACTAGCGGGGAGACAGATACGCAGTATTTT. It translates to CASSLTSGETDTQYF. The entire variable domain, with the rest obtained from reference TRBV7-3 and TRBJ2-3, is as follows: GAGVSQTPSNKVTEKGKYVELRCDPISGHTALYWYRQSLGQGPEFLIYFQGTGAADDSGLPNDRFFAVRPEGSVSTLKIQRTERGDSAVYLCASSLTSGETDTQYFGPGTRLTVL.

The CDR3 DNA reads TGCGCCAGCAGCCAGGATTCCCCGCTAGCGGGGGTTGCACAGGATACGCAGTATTTT. Translated: CASSQDSPLAGVAQDTQYF. The rearrangement uses TRBV4-1 and TRBJ2-3; 10 bases fit TRBD2. The CDR3 covers 19 residues. The ends lost 3 bases at V and 6 bases at J; junction bases unmatched: 18. Germline CDR1 and CDR2: MGHRA and YSYEKL.

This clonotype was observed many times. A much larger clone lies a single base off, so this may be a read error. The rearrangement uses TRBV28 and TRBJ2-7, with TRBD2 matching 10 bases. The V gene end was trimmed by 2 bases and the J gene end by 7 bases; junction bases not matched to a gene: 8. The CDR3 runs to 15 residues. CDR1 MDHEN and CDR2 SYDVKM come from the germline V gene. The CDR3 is CASSLLAGEYNEQYF. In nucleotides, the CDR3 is TGTGCCAGCAGTTTACTAGCGGGGGAGTACAATGAGCAGTACTTC.

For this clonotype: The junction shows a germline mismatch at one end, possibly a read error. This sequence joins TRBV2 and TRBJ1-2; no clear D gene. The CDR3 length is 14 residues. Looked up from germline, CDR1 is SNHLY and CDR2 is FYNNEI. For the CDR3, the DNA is TGTGCCAGCAGCCGAGAGATGGGCCCCTATGGCTACAACTTC. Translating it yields CASSREMGPYGYNF. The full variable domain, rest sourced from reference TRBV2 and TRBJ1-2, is EPEVTQTPSHQVTQMGQEVILRCVPISNHLYFYWYRQILGQKVEFLVSFYNNEISEKSEIFDDQFSVERPDGSNFTLKIRSTKLEDSAMYFCASSREMGPYGYNFGSGTRLTVV.

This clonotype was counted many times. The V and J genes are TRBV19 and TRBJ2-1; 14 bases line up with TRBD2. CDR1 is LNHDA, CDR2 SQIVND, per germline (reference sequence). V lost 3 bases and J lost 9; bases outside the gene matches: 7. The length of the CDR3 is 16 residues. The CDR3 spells CASSIPGTSGSFEQFF. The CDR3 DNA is TGTGCCAGTAGTATCCCTGGGACTAGCGGGAGTTTTGAGCAGTTCTTC.

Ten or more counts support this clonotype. The CDR3 DNA follows: TGTGCCAGCAGCTCCGGGACTAACACTGAAGCTTTCTTT. Translation gives CASSSGTNTEAFF. V usage is TRBV5-6 and J usage is TRBJ1-1, with TRBD1 as a possible D gene (5 bases). Trimming took 3 bases from V and 2 from J, leaving 8 bases between them. The CDR3 has 13 residues. Germline CDR1 is SGHDT and CDR2 is YYEEEE.

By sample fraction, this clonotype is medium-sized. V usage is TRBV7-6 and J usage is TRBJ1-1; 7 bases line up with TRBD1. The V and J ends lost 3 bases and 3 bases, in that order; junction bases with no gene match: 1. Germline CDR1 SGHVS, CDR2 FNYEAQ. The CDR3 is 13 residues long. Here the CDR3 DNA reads TGTGCCAGCAGCTTCGACAGGGACACTGAAGCTTTCTTT. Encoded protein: CASSFDRDTEAFF.

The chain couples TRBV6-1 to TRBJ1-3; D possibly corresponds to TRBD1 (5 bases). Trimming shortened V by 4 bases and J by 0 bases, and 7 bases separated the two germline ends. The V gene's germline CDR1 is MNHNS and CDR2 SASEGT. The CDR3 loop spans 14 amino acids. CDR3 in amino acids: CASSAGTSGNTIYF. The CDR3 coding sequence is TGTGCCAGCAGTGCCGGGACCTCTGGAAACACCATATATTTT.

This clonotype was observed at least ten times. As DNA, the CDR3 is TGTGCCATCAGTGAGTCGAACACGCGGGGGATGGTGACAGATACGCAGTATTTT. Amino acids: CAISESNTRGMVTDTQYF. This chain connects TRBV10-3 to TRBJ2-3; 7 bases agree with TRBD2. V lost 0 bases to trimming and J lost 3 bases; unmatched junction nucleotides: 12. Germline V gives CDR1 ENHRY, CDR2 SYGVKD. The CDR3 is 18 amino acids.

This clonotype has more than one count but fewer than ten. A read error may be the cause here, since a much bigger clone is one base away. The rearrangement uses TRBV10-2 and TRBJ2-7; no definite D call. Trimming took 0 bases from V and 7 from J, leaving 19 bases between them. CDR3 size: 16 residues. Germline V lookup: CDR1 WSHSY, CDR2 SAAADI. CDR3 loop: CASSESLAPSYNEQYF. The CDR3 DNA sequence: TGCGCCAGCAGTGAGTCTCTTGCGCCGAGCTACAATGAGCAGTACTTC.

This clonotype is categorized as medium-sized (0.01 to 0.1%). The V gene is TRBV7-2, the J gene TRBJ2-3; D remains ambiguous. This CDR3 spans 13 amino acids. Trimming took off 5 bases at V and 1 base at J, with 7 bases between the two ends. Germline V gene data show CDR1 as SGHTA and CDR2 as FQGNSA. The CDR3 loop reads CASSPSRTDTQYF. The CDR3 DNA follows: TGTGCCAGCAGCCCTAGTCGCACAGATACGCAGTATTTT.

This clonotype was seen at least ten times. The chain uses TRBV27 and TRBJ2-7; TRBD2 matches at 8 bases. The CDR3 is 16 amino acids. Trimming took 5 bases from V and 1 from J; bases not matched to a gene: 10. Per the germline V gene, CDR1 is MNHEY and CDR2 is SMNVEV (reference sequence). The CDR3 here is CASSPSGGALSYEQYF. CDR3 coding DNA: TGTGCCAGCAGTCCGTCGGGGGGGGCTTTGTCCTACGAGCAGTACTTC.

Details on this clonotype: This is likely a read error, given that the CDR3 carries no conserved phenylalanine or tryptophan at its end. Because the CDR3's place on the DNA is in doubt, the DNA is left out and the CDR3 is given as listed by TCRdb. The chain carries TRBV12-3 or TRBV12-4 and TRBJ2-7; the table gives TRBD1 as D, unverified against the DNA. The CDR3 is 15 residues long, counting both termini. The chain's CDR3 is CASTTETARGYTFGS.

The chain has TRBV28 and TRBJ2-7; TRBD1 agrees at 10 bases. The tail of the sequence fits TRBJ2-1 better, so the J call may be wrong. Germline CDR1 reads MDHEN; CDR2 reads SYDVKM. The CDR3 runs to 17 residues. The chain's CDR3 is CASSYPGQGGLRYRQFF. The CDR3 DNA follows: TGTGCCAGCAGTTACCCAGGACAGGGGGGCTTAAGGTATAGGCAGTTCTTC.

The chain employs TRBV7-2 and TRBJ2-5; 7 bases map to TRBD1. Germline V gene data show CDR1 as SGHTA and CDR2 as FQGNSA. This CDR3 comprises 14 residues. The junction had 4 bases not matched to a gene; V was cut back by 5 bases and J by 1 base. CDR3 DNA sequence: TGTGCCAGCAGCCCGGGACAGACCCAAGAGACCCAGTACTTC. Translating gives CASSPGQTQETQYF.

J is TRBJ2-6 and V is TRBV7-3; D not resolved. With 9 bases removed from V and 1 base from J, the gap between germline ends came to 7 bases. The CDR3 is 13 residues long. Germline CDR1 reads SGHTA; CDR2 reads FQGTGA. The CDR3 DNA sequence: TGTGCCAGTTTGGTGTCTGGGGCCAACGTCCTGACTTTC. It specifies CASLVSGANVLTF.

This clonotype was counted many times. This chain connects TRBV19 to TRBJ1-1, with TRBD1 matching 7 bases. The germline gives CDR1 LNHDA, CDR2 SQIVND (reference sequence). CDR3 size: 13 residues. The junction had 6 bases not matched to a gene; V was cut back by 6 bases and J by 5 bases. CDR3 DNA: TGTGCCAGTAGCCAGGGGGTAGAGACTGAAGCTTTCTTT. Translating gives CASSQGVETEAFF.

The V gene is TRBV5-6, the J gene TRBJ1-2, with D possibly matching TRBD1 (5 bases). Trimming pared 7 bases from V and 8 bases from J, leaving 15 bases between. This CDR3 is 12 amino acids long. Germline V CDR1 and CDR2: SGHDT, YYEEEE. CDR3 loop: CASARQGRGYTF. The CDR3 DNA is TGTGCCAGCGCCCGGCAGGGACGGGGCTACACCTTC.

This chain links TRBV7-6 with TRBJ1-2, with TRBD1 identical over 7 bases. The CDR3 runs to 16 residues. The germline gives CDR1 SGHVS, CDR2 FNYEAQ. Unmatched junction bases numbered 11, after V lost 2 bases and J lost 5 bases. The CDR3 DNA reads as TGTGCCAGCAGCTTATGCGACAGGGTGCAGCCATATGGCTACACCTTC. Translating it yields CASSLCDRVQPYGYTF.

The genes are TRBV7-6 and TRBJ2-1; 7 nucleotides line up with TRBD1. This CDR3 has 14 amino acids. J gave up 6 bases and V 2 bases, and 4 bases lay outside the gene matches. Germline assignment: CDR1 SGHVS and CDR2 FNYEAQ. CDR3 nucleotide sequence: TGTGCCAGCAGCTTATACGCAGGGGGCAATGAGCAGTTCTTC. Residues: CASSLYAGGNEQFF. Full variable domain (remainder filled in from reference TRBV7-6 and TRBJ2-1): GAGVSQSPRYKVTKRGQDVALRCDPISGHVSLYWYRQALGQGPEFLTYFNYEAQQDKSGLPNDRFSAERPEGSISTLTIQRTEQRDSAMYRCASSLYAGGNEQFFGPGTRLTVL.

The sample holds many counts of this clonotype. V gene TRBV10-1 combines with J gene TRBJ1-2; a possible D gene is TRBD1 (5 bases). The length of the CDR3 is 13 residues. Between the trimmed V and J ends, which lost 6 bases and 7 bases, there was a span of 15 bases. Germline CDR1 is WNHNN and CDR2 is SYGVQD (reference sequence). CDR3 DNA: TGCGCCAGCAGCGCTAGCCAGGGAACTGGCTACACCTTC. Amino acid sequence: CASSASQGTGYTF.

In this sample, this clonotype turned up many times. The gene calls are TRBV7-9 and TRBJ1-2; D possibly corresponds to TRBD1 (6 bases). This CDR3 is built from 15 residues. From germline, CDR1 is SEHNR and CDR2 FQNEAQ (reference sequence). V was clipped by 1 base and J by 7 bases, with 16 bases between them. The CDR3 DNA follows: TGTGCCAGCAGCTTAGTAATGTGGGACAACGGTGGCTACACCTTC. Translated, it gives CASSLVMWDNGGYTF.

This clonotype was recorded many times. CDR3 sequence: CASSWTVNYGYTF. As DNA, the CDR3 is TGTGCCAGCAGTTGGACCGTGAACTATGGCTACACCTTC. The V call is TRBV28, the J call TRBJ1-2; D not resolved. The CDR3 totals 13 residues. Trimming took off 4 bases at V and 2 bases at J, with 8 bases between the two ends. The germline gives CDR1 MDHEN, CDR2 SYDVKM.

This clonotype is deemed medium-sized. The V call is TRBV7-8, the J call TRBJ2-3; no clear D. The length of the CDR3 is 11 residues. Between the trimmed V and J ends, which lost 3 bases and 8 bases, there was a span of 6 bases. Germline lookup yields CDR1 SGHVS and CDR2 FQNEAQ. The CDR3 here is CASSFSVTQYF. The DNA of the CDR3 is TGTGCCAGCAGCTTCTCAGTTACGCAGTATTTT. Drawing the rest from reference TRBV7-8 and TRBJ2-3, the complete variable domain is GAGVSQSPRYKVAKRGQDVALRCDPISGHVSLFWYQQALGQGPEFLTYFQNEAQLDKSGLPSDRFFAERPEGSVSTLKIQRTQQEDSAVYLCASSFSVTQYFGPGTRLTVL.

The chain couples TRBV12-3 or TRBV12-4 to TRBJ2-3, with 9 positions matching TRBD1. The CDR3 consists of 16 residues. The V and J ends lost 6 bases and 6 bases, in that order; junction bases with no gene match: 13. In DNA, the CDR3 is TGTGCCAGCAGCCCTGGACAGGGGAGGGGTGGGGATACGCAGTATTTT. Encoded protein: CASSPGQGRGGDTQYF.